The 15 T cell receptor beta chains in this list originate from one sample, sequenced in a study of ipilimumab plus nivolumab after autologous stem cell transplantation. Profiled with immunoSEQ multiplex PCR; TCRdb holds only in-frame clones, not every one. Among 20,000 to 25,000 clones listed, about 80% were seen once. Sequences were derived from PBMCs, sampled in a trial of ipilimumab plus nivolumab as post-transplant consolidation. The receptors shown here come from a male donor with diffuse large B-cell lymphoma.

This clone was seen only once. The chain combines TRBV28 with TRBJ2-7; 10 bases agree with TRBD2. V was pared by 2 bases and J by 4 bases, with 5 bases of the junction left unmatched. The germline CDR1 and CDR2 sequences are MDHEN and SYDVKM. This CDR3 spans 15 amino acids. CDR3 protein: CASSLGSSGGYEQYF. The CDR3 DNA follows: TGTGCCAGCAGTTTAGGGTCTAGCGGGGGTTACGAGCAGTACTTC.

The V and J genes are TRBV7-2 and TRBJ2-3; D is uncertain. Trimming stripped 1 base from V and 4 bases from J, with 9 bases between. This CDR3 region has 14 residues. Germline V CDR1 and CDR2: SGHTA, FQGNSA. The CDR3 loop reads CASSLVAGADTQYF. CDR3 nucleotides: TGTGCCAGCAGCTTAGTGGCCGGCGCAGATACGCAGTATTTT.

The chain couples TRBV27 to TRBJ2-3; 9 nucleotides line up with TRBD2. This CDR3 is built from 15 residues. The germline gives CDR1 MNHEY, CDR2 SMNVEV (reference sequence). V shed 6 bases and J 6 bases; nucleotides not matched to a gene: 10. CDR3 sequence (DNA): TGTGCCAGCAGAAATCCGCTAGCGGGGATGGATACGCAGTATTTT. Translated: CASRNPLAGMDTQYF.

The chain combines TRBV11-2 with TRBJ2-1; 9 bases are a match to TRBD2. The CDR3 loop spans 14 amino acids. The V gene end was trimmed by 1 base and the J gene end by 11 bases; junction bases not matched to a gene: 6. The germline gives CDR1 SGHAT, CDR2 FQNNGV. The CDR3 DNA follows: TGTGCCAGCAGCTTAGTGGCTAGCGGGACCCAGCAGTTCTTC. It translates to CASSLVASGTQQFF. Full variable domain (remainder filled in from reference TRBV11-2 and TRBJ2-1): EAGVAQSPRYKIIEKRQSVAFWCNPISGHATLYWYQQILGQGPKLLIQFQNNGVVDDSQLPKDRFSAERLKGVDSTLKIQPAKLEDSAVYLCASSLVASGTQQFFGPGTRLTVL.

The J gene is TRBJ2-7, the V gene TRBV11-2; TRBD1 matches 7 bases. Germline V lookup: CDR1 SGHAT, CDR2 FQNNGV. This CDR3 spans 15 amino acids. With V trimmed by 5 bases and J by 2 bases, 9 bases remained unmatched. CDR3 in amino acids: CASSRSRDSTYEQYF. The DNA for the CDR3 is TGTGCCAGCAGCCGTTCCCGGGACAGCACCTACGAGCAGTACTTC.

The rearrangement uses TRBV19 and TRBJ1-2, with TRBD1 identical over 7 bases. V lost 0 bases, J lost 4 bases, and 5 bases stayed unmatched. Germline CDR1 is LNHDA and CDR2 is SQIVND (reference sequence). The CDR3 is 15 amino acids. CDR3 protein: CASSIDQTGSYGYTF. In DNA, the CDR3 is TGTGCCAGTAGTATAGATCAGACAGGGTCCTATGGCTACACCTTC.

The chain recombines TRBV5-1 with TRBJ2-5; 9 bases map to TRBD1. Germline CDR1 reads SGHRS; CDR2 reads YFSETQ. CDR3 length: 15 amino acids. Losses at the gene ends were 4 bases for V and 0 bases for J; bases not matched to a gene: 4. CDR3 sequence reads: CASSTGQGYQETQYF. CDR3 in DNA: TGCGCCAGCAGCACCGGACAGGGGTACCAAGAGACCCAGTACTTC. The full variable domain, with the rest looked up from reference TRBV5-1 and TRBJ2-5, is KAGVTQTPRYLIKTRGQQVTLSCSPISGHRSVSWYQQTPGQGLQFLFEYFSETQRNKGNFPGRFSGRQFSNSRSEMNVSTLELGDSALYLCASSTGQGYQETQYFGPGTRLLVL.

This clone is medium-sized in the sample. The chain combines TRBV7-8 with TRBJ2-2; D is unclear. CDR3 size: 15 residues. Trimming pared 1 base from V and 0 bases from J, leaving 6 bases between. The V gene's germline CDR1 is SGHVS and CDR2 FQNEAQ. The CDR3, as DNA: TGTGCCAGCAGCTTAGGATTCGCGAACACCGGGGAGCTGTTTTTT. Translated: CASSLGFANTGELFF.

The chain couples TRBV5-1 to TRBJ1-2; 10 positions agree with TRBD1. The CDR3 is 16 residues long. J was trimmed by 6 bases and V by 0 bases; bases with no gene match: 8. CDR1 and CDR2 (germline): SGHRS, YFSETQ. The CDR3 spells CASSLAEGQGINGYTF. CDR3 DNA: TGCGCCAGCAGCTTGGCCGAGGGACAGGGGATTAATGGCTACACCTTC. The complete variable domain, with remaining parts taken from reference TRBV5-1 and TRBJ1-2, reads KAGVTQTPRYLIKTRGQQVTLSCSPISGHRSVSWYQQTPGQGLQFLFEYFSETQRNKGNFPGRFSGRQFSNSRSEMNVSTLELGDSALYLCASSLAEGQGINGYTFGSGTRLTVV.

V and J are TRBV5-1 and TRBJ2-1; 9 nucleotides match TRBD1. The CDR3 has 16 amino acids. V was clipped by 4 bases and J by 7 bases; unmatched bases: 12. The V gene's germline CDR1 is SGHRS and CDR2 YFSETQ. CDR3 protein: CASSPPPQGAVNEQFF. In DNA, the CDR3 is TGCGCCAGCAGCCCCCCCCCACAGGGGGCGGTTAATGAGCAGTTCTTC.

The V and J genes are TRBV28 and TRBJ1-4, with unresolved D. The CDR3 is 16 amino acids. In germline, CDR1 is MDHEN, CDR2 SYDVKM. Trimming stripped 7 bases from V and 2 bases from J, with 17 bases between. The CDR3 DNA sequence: TGTGCCAGCAAAGGCAGTCTGGGGAGGACTAATGAAAAACTGTTTTTT. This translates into CASKGSLGRTNEKLFF.

The CDR3 region is CASRTTGQNTGELFF. CDR3 sequence (DNA): TGTGCCAGCAGAACAACGGGACAAAACACCGGGGAGCTGTTTTTT. The chain recombines TRBV9 with TRBJ2-2, with TRBD1 as a possible D gene (6 bases). Germline assignment: CDR1 SGDLS and CDR2 YYNGEE. V lost 5 bases to trimming and J lost 2 bases, with 13 bases between them. The CDR3 length is 15 residues. Supplemented by reference TRBV9 and TRBJ2-2, the full variable domain reads DSGVTQTPKHLITATGQRVTLRCSPRSGDLSVYWYQQSLDQGLQFLIQYYNGEERAKGNILERFSAQQFPDLHSELNLSSLELGDSALYFCASRTTGQNTGELFFGEGSRLTVL.

CDR3 residues: CASSLETGNTEAFF. In nucleotides, the CDR3 is TGTGCCAGCAGCTTAGAAACAGGGAACACTGAAGCTTTCTTT. V is TRBV11-1 and J is TRBJ1-1, with a tentative D call TRBD1 (5 bases). Germline-derived CDR1 and CDR2 are SGHAT and FQDESV (reference sequence). The CDR3 loop spans 14 amino acids. V was cut by 1 base and J by 1 base, with 7 bases left in between.

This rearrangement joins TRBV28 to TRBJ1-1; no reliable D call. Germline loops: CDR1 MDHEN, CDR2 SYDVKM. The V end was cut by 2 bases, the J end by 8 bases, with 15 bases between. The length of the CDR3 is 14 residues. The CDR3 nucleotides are TGTGCCAGCAGTTTAACCGGGCCCAAAGGGGAAGCTTTCTTT. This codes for CASSLTGPKGEAFF.

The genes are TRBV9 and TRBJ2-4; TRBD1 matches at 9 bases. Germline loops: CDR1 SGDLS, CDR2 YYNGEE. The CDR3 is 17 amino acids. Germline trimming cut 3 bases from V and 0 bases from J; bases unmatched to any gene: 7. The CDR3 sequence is CASSAIQGALAKNIQYF. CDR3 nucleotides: TGTGCCAGCAGCGCTATACAGGGGGCCCTAGCCAAAAACATTCAGTACTTC. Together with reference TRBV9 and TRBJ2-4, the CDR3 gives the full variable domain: DSGVTQTPKHLITATGQRVTLRCSPRSGDLSVYWYQQSLDQGLQFLIQYYNGEERAKGNILERFSAQQFPDLHSELNLSSLELGDSALYFCASSAIQGALAKNIQYFGAGTRLSVL.